This T cell receptor beta chain stems from a study of cytomegalovirus exposure and HLA in healthy donors. Study in general: Among 150 million to 200 million T cells, an earlier analysis found approximately 110 million unique TCR beta sequences. Falling in the Caucasian-associated ancestry cluster were about 82% of 398 genotyped donors.

Amplification used 60 Vbeta primers and 13 Jbeta primers. The data were produced by immunoSEQ multiplex PCR, yet TCRdb's version contains in-frame clones alone and is incomplete. The table records 150,000 or so clones, 70% to 85% of them present only once. This CDR3 is built from 15 residues. CDR1 is SGHDT and CDR2 is YYEEEE in the germline V gene. Germline trimming cut 4 bases from V and 8 bases from J; bases unmatched to any gene: 12. As concerns this clone: Its target is not known.

Regarding the study as a whole: High sensitivity and specificity were reportedly achieved when the classifier diagnosed cytomegalovirus status.

Participants comprised healthy donors of bone marrow. The chain couples TRBV5-6 to TRBJ2-3; TRBD2 agrees at 8 bases. The sample comprised PBMCs. The receptor comes from a woman aged 25 to 45 in good health and CMV-seronegative. The CDR3 is CASSPGDAGGPTQYF. CDR3 coding DNA: TGTGCCAGCAGCCCGGGGGACGCGGGAGGCCCTACGCAGTATTTT.